This TCR beta chain was sequenced in a study of T cell responses to AZD1222 COVID-19 vaccine (dated by TCRdb to the early 2020s). The study in broad terms: A total of just over 230 trial participants underwent TCR sequencing, of whom roughly 210 had received two doses of AZD1222 and roughly 26 had received two doses of the MenACWY control vaccine. Trial participants were enrolled by age into subgroups of 18-55, 56-69 and 70-plus years, and around 150, 28 and 57 TCR-sequenced participants, respectively, were included in these subgroups. What the authors observed across the whole study: Reportedly, almost half of the unique spike-specific TCRs recognized epitopes lying outside the regions that are mutated in the B.1.351 and B.1.1.7 variants. In the small 56-69-year group, the increase in depth fell short of significance, most likely because of low power. No day 14 peak-response samples were available, so repertoires were characterized only after the peak T cell response. The whole spike protein was spanned by vaccine-associated CD4 TCRs, and dominant responses were seen in regions 160-218 and 743-854. Conclusions about previously exposed vaccinees were limited because only a handful of AZD1222 recipients were SARS-CoV-2 seropositive at baseline. Participants were mostly white British and included more females than males, and it was suggested by the authors that clonal diversity may have been underestimated. After two AZD1222 doses, spike-specific TCR breadth and depth were significantly higher than at day 0 and than in MenACWY recipients.

Including the terminal cysteine and phenylalanine, the CDR3 comprises 17 residues. CDR3 DNA only is kept here, 51 bases in frame from base 1. The germline V gene encodes CDR1 ENHRY and CDR2 SYGVKD. The germline V and J ends show losses of 10 bases and 4 bases respectively, and no gene match explains 22 bases of the junction. The sample's time point, from its label and the paper: about 28 days (+/-7) after the second vaccine dose. AZD1222 recipients whose second dose came at about 4 weeks and those whose second dose came at about 12 weeks were combined into one group, since spike-specific TCR depth and breadth did not differ between the two schedules. Samples from vaccinated people were obtained from the UK trials COV001 and COV002, which included a single-blind randomized controlled phase 2/3 trial of AZD1222 (ChAdOx1 nCoV-19) in healthy adults. For TCRbeta chain sequencing, PBMC samples from trial participants were taken at day 0 and at day 28 after the second dose.

Notes on this clone: What this receptor recognizes is not known. Per-nucleotide qualities are absent, and no much larger clonotype sits a single base away.

The CDR3 regions of human TCRbeta chains were subjected to immunosequencing. On the authors' methods: TCRs in the repertoires were matched against a reference library of SARS-CoV-2-specific TCRs that had been generated with the MIRA antigen-specificity platform. Breadth was defined as the fraction of unique TCRs that were SARS-CoV-2-associated. Depth was defined as the fraction of total T cells that were SARS-CoV-2-associated. Using the MIRA data, each spike-specific TCR was assigned both to the spike region to which the TCR was reactive and to a CD4 or CD8 class. Log10-transformed breadth and depth values were compared by one-way ANOVA with Sidak's multiple comparisons tests. The table was pulled from immuneACCESS by TCRdb, which kept in-frame rearrangements only. Such tables lose some clones; where checked, under half of the loss comes from unresolved V genes, and the rest has no known cause. The V and J calls and the clone size are those of that table, but D and trimming were determined from the DNA. The sample table holds about 84,000 clones, of which 80% to 90% were seen once. The ten largest clones take up more than 9% of the sample.

The source is an adult who received the AZD1222 COVID-19 vaccine. The sample in question was peripheral blood, obtained 28 days after the second AZD1222 dose. The chain uses TRBV10-3 and TRBJ2-7; TRBD1 fits 7 bases in the junction. The bases are TGTGCCACAACCGGCCTACGTCAGGGGGATACAGCGTACGAGCAGTACTTC. Translation gives CATTGLRQGDTAYEQYF.